This TCR beta chain was sequenced for a study of T cell responses to AZD1222 COVID-19 vaccine (dated by TCRdb to 2020 to 2023). Broadly, across the study: A total of approximately 230 trial participants underwent TCR sequencing, of whom 207 received two doses of AZD1222 and about 25 received two doses of the MenACWY control vaccine. Trial participants were enrolled by age into 18-55, 56-69 and 70-plus year subgroups, with roughly 150, 30 and 60 TCR-sequenced participants respectively. General findings and caveats noted by the study authors: After two AZD1222 doses, both the breadth and the depth of spike-specific TCRs were significantly higher than at day 0 and than in MenACWY recipients. Conclusions about previously exposed vaccinees are limited because only six or seven AZD1222 recipients were SARS-CoV-2 seropositive at baseline. The vaccine-associated CD4 TCRs covered the entire spike protein, and the dominant responses fell in regions 160-218 and 743-854. In the small 56-69-year group, the increase in depth fell short of significance, most likely because of low power. Reportedly, close to half of the unique spike-specific TCRs recognized epitopes lying outside the regions that are mutated in the B.1.351 and B.1.1.7 variants. Because no day 14 peak-response samples were available, the repertoires could be characterized only after the peak T cell response. Participants were mostly white British, with more females than males. The authors suggested clonal diversity may have been underestimated.

The time point label, as the study defines it: baseline before first vaccination. This sample's treatment or condition label indicates: meningococcal conjugate vaccine given as trial control. Vaccinee samples came from UK trials COV001 and COV002, including a single-blind randomized controlled phase 2/3 trial of AZD1222 (ChAdOx1 nCoV-19) in healthy adults. For TCRbeta chain sequencing, PBMC samples from trial participants were taken at day 0 and at day 28 after the second dose. The CDR3 regions of human TCRbeta chains were analyzed by immunosequencing. The authors' pipeline ran thus. TCRs in the repertoires were compared against a reference library of SARS-CoV-2-specific TCRs that had been generated with the MIRA antigen-specificity platform. Breadth was defined as the fraction of unique TCRs that were SARS-CoV-2-associated, and depth was defined as the fraction of total T cells that were SARS-CoV-2-associated. Using the MIRA data, every spike-specific TCR was mapped to the spike region that the TCR reacted to and assigned to either a CD4 or a CD8 class. Log10-transformed breadth and depth values were compared by one-way ANOVA with Sidak's multiple comparisons tests. TCRdb limited this immuneACCESS table to in-frame rearrangements with V and J called. A share of clones is missing; checked studies link under half to unresolved V genes, and the rest is unexplained. The DNA gave D and trimming, while V, J and clone size come from that table. In all, the sample holds 200,000 or so clones, and approximately 87% of those were seen once. Clones ranked in the top ten supply 2.5% to 3% of the sample.

The CDR3 runs 15 residues from the cysteine to the phenylalanine. Just the 45-base CDR3 DNA is kept, in frame starting at base 1. Between the V and J ends, shortened by 0 bases and 4 bases respectively, the junction contains 14 bases. The germline V gene (reference sequence) yields SGHKS for CDR1 and YYEKEE for CDR2. A few counts support this clone. The antigen this receptor binds is unknown. Base-call qualities are not available, and no considerably larger clone is one nucleotide away. The source is an adult in good health. The input for sequencing was peripheral blood, taken on day 0 of MenACWY control vaccination. The chain employs TRBV5-5 and TRBJ2-7, with the D gene not clear enough to name. The nucleotide sequence reads TGTGCCAGCAGCTTGGGCGCAGCGCCCCCATACGAGCAGTACTTC. This codes for CASSLGAAPPYEQYF.